The 20 T cell receptor beta chains presented below share a single source sample, sequenced in a study of cytomegalovirus exposure and HLA in healthy donors. 13 Jbeta primers and 60 Vbeta primers were used for the PCR. Some clones are missing from TCRdb's copy, which holds only in-frame ones; the method was immunoSEQ multiplex PCR. The table has about 68,000 clones, roughly 77% seen once. Sequencing was carried out using PBMCs. The receptors derive from a human donor in good health.

The rearrangement links TRBV28 to TRBJ1-4, with D possibly matching TRBD1 (5 bases). Trimming pared 4 bases from V and 6 bases from J, leaving 12 bases between. The CDR3 runs to 14 residues. From germline, CDR1 is MDHEN and CDR2 SYDVKM. The DNA for the CDR3 is TGTGCCAGCAGTTCCAGGACACAAGATGAAAAACTGTTTTTT. Translated: CASSSRTQDEKLFF.

A few counts support this clone. The gene calls are TRBV7-9 and TRBJ2-3; no clear D. The CDR3 runs to 16 residues. CDR1 is SEHNR and CDR2 is FQNEAQ in the germline V gene (reference sequence). With 1 base removed from V and 2 bases from J, the gap between germline ends came to 13 bases. In nucleotides, the CDR3 is TGTGCCAGCAGCTTAGTCCCCGACTTCATCACAGATACGCAGTATTTT. Translated: CASSLVPDFITDTQYF.

As regards this clone: This sample includes further DNA sequences coding for the same CDR3. This chain connects TRBV7-3 to TRBJ2-1; 9 bases are shared with TRBD2. The V gene end was trimmed by 4 bases and the J gene end by 2 bases; junction bases not matched to a gene: 3. Germline V gives CDR1 SGHTA, CDR2 FQGTGA. The CDR3 runs 15 residues. As DNA, the CDR3 is TGTGCCAGCAGCTCAATAGCGGGGGCCTACAATGAGCAGTTCTTC. This encodes CASSSIAGAYNEQFF.

This chain links TRBV30 with TRBJ1-2; D gene unclear. The CDR3 spans 13 residues. V was cut by 2 bases and J by 6 bases, with 13 bases left in between. Germline V gene lookup returns CDR1 GTSNPN and CDR2 SVGIG (reference sequence). CDR3 loop: CAWSSFGSDGYTF. The CDR3 nucleotides are TGTGCCTGGAGTAGCTTCGGGAGCGATGGCTACACCTTC.

The CDR3 reads CASVGDRGTNEQFF. The DNA of the CDR3 is TGTGCTAGTGTAGGGGACAGGGGGACCAATGAGCAGTTCTTC. The rearrangement uses TRBV12-5 and TRBJ2-1; 11 positions match TRBD1. V lost 7 bases and J lost 6; bases outside the gene matches: 5. The CDR3 spans 14 residues. Germline loops: CDR1 LGHNT, CDR2 FRNRAP.

This chain joins TRBV6-1 and TRBJ2-7; D not certain. Germline lookup yields CDR1 MNHNS and CDR2 SASEGT. V was pared by 2 bases and J by 3 bases, with 8 bases between. The CDR3 spans 13 residues. This CDR3 is CASSEPGIYEQYF. Here the CDR3 DNA reads TGTGCCAGCAGTGAACCAGGTATCTACGAGCAGTACTTC.

The chain has TRBV6-5 and TRBJ1-2, with D tentatively TRBD1 (6 bases). This CDR3 region has 14 residues. Germline V gene data show CDR1 as MNHEY and CDR2 as SVGAGI. V was cut by 3 bases and J by 3 bases, with 11 bases left in between. The CDR3 nucleotides are TGTGCCAGCAGTTATGGGCAGGGGTACTATGGCTACACCTTC. Translation gives CASSYGQGYYGYTF.

This chain joins TRBV9 and TRBJ1-3; D not certain. Per the germline V gene, CDR1 is SGDLS and CDR2 is YYNGEE. Trimming pared 0 bases from V and 3 bases from J, leaving 4 bases between. This CDR3 is 13 amino acids long. Written as DNA, the CDR3 is TGTGCCAGCAGCGTAGCCGGTGGAAACACCATATATTTT. Protein product: CASSVAGGNTIYF.

The chain has TRBV7-9 and TRBJ1-2; tentative D call: TRBD1 (6 bases). This CDR3 is built from 15 residues. V lost 2 bases, J lost 0 bases, and 10 bases lay in between. Germline V gene lookup returns CDR1 SEHNR and CDR2 FQNEAQ (reference sequence). The CDR3 DNA is TGTGCCAGCAGCTTACTAGGGGGGGCTAACTATGGCTACACCTTC. This sequence encodes CASSLLGGANYGYTF.

V is TRBV6-5 and J is TRBJ2-2; maybe TRBD2 (6 bases). The V end was cut by 6 bases, the J end by 5 bases, with 10 bases between. CDR3 length: 13 amino acids. The germline CDR1 and CDR2 sequences are MNHEY and SVGAGI. The CDR3 sequence is CASRLAVTGELFF. In nucleotides, the CDR3 is TGTGCCAGCAGATTAGCGGTGACCGGGGAGCTGTTTTTT.

The V and J genes are TRBV5-4 and TRBJ2-5, with TRBD2 matching over 11 bases. This CDR3 is 16 amino acids long. Germline CDR1 and CDR2: SGHNT and YYREEE (reference sequence). Losses at the gene ends were 3 bases for V and 4 bases for J; bases not matched to a gene: 8. CDR3 loop: CASSSPKTSGVETQYF. The DNA of the CDR3 is TGTGCCAGCAGCTCACCCAAGACTAGCGGGGTAGAGACCCAGTACTTC.

The gene calls are TRBV30 and TRBJ2-3, with D hard to call. CDR1 and CDR2 from the germline V gene are GTSNPN and SVGIG (reference sequence). The CDR3 consists of 15 residues. V was trimmed by 2 bases and J by 3 bases, leaving 15 bases between them. CDR3 sequence (DNA): TGTGCCTGGAGTACTGCTGTAGCCGGTACAGATACGCAGTATTTT. Its protein is CAWSTAVAGTDTQYF.

The gene calls are TRBV5-4 and TRBJ2-5, with 11 bases identical to TRBD2. V lost 5 bases and J lost 5; bases outside the gene matches: 8. Germline CDR1 and CDR2: SGHNT and YYREEE (reference sequence). The CDR3 is made up of 15 amino acids. CDR3 amino acids: CASRLAGGRKETQYF. CDR3 bases: TGTGCCAGCAGGCTAGCGGGGGGAAGAAAGGAGACCCAGTACTTC.

This clone was detected a few times. The junction shows a germline mismatch at one end, possibly a read error. This chain joins TRBV7-9 and TRBJ1-2; D not certain. Germline V gives CDR1 SEHNR, CDR2 FQNEAQ (reference sequence). The CDR3 contains 14 residues. CDR3 sequence reads: CASSIDQRYYGYPF. The CDR3 nucleotides are TGTGCCAGCAGCATCGATCAGCGATACTATGGCTACCCCTTC.

The rearrangement links TRBV5-4 to TRBJ1-4; 10 bases line up with TRBD1. The CDR3 length is 16 residues. Looked up from germline, CDR1 is SGHNT and CDR2 is YYREEE (reference sequence). V lost 4 bases to trimming and J lost 4 bases; unmatched junction nucleotides: 7. The CDR3 loop is CASSVAGTGDNEKLFF. In DNA, the CDR3 is TGTGCCAGCAGCGTAGCCGGGACAGGGGATAATGAAAAACTGTTTTTT.

In DNA, the CDR3 is TGTGCCAGCAGTGCGAGGACAAACCAAGAGACCCAGTACTTC. Its protein is CASSARTNQETQYF. The V call is TRBV2, the J call TRBJ2-5; tentative D call: TRBD1 (5 bases). The germline V and J ends were trimmed by 4 bases and 0 bases, with 9 bases remaining between them. CDR1 and CDR2 from the germline V gene are SNHLY and FYNNEI. This CDR3 is built from 14 residues.

The V and J genes are TRBV5-1 and TRBJ2-3; the match to TRBD1 covers 8 bases. CDR3 length equals 16 residues. Germline CDR1 and CDR2: SGHRS and YFSETQ. After removal of 4 bases from V and 0 bases from J, the junction contained 7 bases not matched to a gene. CDR3 loop: CASSVQGDTSTDTQYF. The CDR3 DNA reads as TGCGCCAGCAGCGTACAGGGGGACACTAGCACAGATACGCAGTATTTT.

The V call is TRBV6-6, the J call TRBJ1-5; a possible D gene is TRBD1 (6 bases). V was pared by 5 bases and J by 5 bases, with 16 bases between. From germline, CDR1 is MNHNY and CDR2 SVGAGI (reference sequence). CDR3 length equals 15 residues. The CDR3 spells CASSQRDTSYQPQHF. CDR3 DNA: TGTGCCAGCAGTCAACGGGACACCTCCTATCAGCCCCAGCATTTT.

The rearrangement links TRBV7-3 to TRBJ1-1; 8 bases are shared with TRBD1. This CDR3 spans 15 amino acids. The trim removed 5 bases at V and 0 bases at J, leaving 5 bases unmatched. Germline CDR1 reads SGHTA; CDR2 reads FQGTGA. DNA of the CDR3: TGTGCCAGCAGCCGTTCAGGGGGCCTGAACACTGAAGCTTTCTTT. Protein product: CASSRSGGLNTEAFF.

The rearrangement joins TRBV11-2 to TRBJ2-7; possible D gene TRBD1, 5 bases. Germline CDR1 is SGHAT and CDR2 is FQNNGV. Trimming removed 4 bases from V and 6 bases from J, with 10 bases in between. The CDR3 runs 12 residues. The CDR3 coding sequence is TGTGCCAGCAGCTCTCAGGGAAGCGAGCAGTACTTC. Its translation: CASSSQGSEQYF.